This T cell receptor beta chain was sequenced for a study of blood T cell repertoires in COVID-19. Germline lookup yields CDR1 SGHAT and CDR2 FQNNGV. V gave up 5 bases and J gave up 6 bases, with 11 bases separating them. This CDR3 is built from 12 residues. The data were produced by immunoSEQ multiplex PCR, yet TCRdb's version contains in-frame clones alone and is incomplete. The data show about 55,000 clones, with 88% seen just once and roughly 8.4% held by the top ten. V is TRBV11-2 and J is TRBJ2-7; TRBD2 might be the D (5 bases). Sequencing was carried out using peripheral blood. The clonotype comes from a man in his fifties or sixties with active COVID-19. The CDR3 is CASSPSGSEQYF. Written as DNA, the CDR3 is TGTGCCAGCAGCCCCTCGGGAAGCGAGCAGTACTTC. The full variable domain, with the rest looked up from reference TRBV11-2 and TRBJ2-7, is EAGVAQSPRYKIIEKRQSVAFWCNPISGHATLYWYQQILGQGPKLLIQFQNNGVVDDSQLPKDRFSAERLKGVDSTLKIQPAKLEDSAVYLCASSPSGSEQYFGPGTRLTVT.